Shown below are 3 T cell receptor beta chains from a single sample sequenced in a study of OX40 agonist ivuxolimab in advanced cancers. The method was immunoSEQ multiplex PCR; TCRdb's version includes in-frame clones alone and lacks a portion of them. Here the sample spans approximately 41,000 clones, approximately 87% being singletons. The input for sequencing was CD4+ or CD8+ T cells sorted from blood, taken in a trial of the OX40 agonist ivuxolimab. Source of these receptors: an adult with an advanced solid tumor such as melanoma, head and neck, liver or kidney cancer.

V usage is TRBV19 and J usage is TRBJ2-3; 7 bases align to TRBD1. CDR1 is LNHDA, CDR2 SQIVND, per germline (reference sequence). Trimming cost V 6 bases and J 2 bases; bases outside gene matches: 14. The CDR3 is 17 residues long. CDR3 nucleotide sequence: TGTGCCAGTAGAAAGGGGGCCCAGCGACAAAACACAGATACGCAGTATTTT. Amino acids: CASRKGAQRQNTDTQYF.

This chain connects TRBV30 to TRBJ1-3, with D hard to call. Germline CDR1 and CDR2: GTSNPN and SVGIG (reference sequence). The CDR3 contains 13 residues. Trimming cost V 4 bases and J 0 bases, with 7 bases left between them. Here the CDR3 reads CAWTGGSGNTIYF. CDR3 sequence (DNA): TGTGCCTGGACTGGTGGCTCTGGAAACACCATATATTTT. Looking up the rest from reference TRBV30 and TRBJ1-3 gives the full variable domain: SQTIHQWPATLVQPVGSPLSLECTVEGTSNPNLYWYRQAAGRGLQLLFYSVGIGQISSEVPQNLSASRPQDRQFILSSKKLLLSDSGFYLCAWTGGSGNTIYFGEGSWLTVV.

The CDR3 sequence is CASSENRGSTDTQYF. CDR3 coding DNA: TGTGCCAGCAGTGAAAACAGGGGATCCACAGATACGCAGTATTTT. V usage is TRBV2 and J usage is TRBJ2-3, with 7 bases matching TRBD1. Trimming at V came to 2 bases and at J to 2 bases, leaving 4 bases not matched to a gene. This CDR3 has 15 amino acids. Germline V gives CDR1 SNHLY, CDR2 FYNNEI.